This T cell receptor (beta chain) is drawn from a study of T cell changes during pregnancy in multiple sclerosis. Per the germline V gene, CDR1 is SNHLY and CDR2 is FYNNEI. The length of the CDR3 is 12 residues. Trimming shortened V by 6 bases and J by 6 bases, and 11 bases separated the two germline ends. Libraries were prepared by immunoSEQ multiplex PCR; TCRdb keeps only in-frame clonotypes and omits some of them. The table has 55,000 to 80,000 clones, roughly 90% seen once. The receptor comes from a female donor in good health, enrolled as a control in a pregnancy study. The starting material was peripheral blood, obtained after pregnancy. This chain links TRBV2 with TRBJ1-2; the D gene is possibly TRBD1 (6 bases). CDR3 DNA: TGTGCCAGCAGCGGACAGAGAGATGGCTACACCTTC. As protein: CASSGQRDGYTF. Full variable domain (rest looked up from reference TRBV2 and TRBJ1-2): EPEVTQTPSHQVTQMGQEVILRCVPISNHLYFYWYRQILGQKVEFLVSFYNNEISEKSEIFDDQFSVERPDGSNFTLKIRSTKLEDSAMYFCASSGQRDGYTFGSGTRLTVV.